This TCR beta chain appears in the sequencing data of a study of cytomegalovirus exposure and HLA in healthy donors. Study-wide points: Among the sequence variants, a highly shared cluster was likely an artifact of sequencing. The only immune exposure information that was available was CMV serostatus. Cytomegalovirus association was listed for 170 or so TCR beta chains.

CDR1 and CDR2 (germline): SGHRS, YFSETQ. J lost 6 bases, V lost 0 bases, and 6 bases had no gene match. This CDR3 is built from 15 residues. Donors consisted of healthy bone marrow donors. Primers: 60 Vbeta forward and 13 Jbeta reverse. The method was immunoSEQ multiplex PCR; TCRdb's version includes in-frame clones alone and lacks a portion of them. Of tens of thousands of clones in the sample, approximately 72% are singletons; the top ten hold just over 50%. For this clone: Its cognate antigen is unknown.

The clonotype was recovered from a man aged 50-60 years in good health and CMV-seropositive. Material: PBMCs. The J gene is TRBJ2-1, the V gene TRBV5-1, with 7 bases identical to TRBD1. For the CDR3, the DNA is TGCGCCAGCAGCTTGGAGGGACAGAAGGGCAATGAGCAGTTCTTC. Residues: CASSLEGQKGNEQFF.